This T cell receptor (beta chain) was obtained from a study of T-cell memory formation after mild COVID-19. The study, taken as a whole, reports: The authors left the SARS-CoV-2 specificity of second-wave clones peaking on day 37 unconfirmed.

The germline V gene encodes CDR1 DFQATT and CDR2 SNEGSKA (reference sequence). The CDR3 length is 15 residues. V gave up 1 base and J gave up 10 bases, with 17 bases separating them. MiXCR, applied by TCRdb to the 5' RACE reads, yields one record per CDR3 protein. In the table there are under 400,000 distinct CDR3 sequences, 25% to 30% of which are singletons. With regard to this clonotype: Its antigen is undetermined.

The TCR sequence derives from an adult woman who had mild COVID-19 (a few samples of this study predate the infection). Cell type and time point are not known. The chain uses TRBV20-1 and TRBJ1-6, with D possibly being TRBD1 (6 bases). The specimen sequenced was PBMCs or a T cell subset sorted from them (not recorded which). Here the CDR3 DNA reads TGCAGTGCTAGAGGGGGGACAAGGGTGGGGTCACCCCTCCACTTT. It encodes CSARGGTRVGSPLHF.